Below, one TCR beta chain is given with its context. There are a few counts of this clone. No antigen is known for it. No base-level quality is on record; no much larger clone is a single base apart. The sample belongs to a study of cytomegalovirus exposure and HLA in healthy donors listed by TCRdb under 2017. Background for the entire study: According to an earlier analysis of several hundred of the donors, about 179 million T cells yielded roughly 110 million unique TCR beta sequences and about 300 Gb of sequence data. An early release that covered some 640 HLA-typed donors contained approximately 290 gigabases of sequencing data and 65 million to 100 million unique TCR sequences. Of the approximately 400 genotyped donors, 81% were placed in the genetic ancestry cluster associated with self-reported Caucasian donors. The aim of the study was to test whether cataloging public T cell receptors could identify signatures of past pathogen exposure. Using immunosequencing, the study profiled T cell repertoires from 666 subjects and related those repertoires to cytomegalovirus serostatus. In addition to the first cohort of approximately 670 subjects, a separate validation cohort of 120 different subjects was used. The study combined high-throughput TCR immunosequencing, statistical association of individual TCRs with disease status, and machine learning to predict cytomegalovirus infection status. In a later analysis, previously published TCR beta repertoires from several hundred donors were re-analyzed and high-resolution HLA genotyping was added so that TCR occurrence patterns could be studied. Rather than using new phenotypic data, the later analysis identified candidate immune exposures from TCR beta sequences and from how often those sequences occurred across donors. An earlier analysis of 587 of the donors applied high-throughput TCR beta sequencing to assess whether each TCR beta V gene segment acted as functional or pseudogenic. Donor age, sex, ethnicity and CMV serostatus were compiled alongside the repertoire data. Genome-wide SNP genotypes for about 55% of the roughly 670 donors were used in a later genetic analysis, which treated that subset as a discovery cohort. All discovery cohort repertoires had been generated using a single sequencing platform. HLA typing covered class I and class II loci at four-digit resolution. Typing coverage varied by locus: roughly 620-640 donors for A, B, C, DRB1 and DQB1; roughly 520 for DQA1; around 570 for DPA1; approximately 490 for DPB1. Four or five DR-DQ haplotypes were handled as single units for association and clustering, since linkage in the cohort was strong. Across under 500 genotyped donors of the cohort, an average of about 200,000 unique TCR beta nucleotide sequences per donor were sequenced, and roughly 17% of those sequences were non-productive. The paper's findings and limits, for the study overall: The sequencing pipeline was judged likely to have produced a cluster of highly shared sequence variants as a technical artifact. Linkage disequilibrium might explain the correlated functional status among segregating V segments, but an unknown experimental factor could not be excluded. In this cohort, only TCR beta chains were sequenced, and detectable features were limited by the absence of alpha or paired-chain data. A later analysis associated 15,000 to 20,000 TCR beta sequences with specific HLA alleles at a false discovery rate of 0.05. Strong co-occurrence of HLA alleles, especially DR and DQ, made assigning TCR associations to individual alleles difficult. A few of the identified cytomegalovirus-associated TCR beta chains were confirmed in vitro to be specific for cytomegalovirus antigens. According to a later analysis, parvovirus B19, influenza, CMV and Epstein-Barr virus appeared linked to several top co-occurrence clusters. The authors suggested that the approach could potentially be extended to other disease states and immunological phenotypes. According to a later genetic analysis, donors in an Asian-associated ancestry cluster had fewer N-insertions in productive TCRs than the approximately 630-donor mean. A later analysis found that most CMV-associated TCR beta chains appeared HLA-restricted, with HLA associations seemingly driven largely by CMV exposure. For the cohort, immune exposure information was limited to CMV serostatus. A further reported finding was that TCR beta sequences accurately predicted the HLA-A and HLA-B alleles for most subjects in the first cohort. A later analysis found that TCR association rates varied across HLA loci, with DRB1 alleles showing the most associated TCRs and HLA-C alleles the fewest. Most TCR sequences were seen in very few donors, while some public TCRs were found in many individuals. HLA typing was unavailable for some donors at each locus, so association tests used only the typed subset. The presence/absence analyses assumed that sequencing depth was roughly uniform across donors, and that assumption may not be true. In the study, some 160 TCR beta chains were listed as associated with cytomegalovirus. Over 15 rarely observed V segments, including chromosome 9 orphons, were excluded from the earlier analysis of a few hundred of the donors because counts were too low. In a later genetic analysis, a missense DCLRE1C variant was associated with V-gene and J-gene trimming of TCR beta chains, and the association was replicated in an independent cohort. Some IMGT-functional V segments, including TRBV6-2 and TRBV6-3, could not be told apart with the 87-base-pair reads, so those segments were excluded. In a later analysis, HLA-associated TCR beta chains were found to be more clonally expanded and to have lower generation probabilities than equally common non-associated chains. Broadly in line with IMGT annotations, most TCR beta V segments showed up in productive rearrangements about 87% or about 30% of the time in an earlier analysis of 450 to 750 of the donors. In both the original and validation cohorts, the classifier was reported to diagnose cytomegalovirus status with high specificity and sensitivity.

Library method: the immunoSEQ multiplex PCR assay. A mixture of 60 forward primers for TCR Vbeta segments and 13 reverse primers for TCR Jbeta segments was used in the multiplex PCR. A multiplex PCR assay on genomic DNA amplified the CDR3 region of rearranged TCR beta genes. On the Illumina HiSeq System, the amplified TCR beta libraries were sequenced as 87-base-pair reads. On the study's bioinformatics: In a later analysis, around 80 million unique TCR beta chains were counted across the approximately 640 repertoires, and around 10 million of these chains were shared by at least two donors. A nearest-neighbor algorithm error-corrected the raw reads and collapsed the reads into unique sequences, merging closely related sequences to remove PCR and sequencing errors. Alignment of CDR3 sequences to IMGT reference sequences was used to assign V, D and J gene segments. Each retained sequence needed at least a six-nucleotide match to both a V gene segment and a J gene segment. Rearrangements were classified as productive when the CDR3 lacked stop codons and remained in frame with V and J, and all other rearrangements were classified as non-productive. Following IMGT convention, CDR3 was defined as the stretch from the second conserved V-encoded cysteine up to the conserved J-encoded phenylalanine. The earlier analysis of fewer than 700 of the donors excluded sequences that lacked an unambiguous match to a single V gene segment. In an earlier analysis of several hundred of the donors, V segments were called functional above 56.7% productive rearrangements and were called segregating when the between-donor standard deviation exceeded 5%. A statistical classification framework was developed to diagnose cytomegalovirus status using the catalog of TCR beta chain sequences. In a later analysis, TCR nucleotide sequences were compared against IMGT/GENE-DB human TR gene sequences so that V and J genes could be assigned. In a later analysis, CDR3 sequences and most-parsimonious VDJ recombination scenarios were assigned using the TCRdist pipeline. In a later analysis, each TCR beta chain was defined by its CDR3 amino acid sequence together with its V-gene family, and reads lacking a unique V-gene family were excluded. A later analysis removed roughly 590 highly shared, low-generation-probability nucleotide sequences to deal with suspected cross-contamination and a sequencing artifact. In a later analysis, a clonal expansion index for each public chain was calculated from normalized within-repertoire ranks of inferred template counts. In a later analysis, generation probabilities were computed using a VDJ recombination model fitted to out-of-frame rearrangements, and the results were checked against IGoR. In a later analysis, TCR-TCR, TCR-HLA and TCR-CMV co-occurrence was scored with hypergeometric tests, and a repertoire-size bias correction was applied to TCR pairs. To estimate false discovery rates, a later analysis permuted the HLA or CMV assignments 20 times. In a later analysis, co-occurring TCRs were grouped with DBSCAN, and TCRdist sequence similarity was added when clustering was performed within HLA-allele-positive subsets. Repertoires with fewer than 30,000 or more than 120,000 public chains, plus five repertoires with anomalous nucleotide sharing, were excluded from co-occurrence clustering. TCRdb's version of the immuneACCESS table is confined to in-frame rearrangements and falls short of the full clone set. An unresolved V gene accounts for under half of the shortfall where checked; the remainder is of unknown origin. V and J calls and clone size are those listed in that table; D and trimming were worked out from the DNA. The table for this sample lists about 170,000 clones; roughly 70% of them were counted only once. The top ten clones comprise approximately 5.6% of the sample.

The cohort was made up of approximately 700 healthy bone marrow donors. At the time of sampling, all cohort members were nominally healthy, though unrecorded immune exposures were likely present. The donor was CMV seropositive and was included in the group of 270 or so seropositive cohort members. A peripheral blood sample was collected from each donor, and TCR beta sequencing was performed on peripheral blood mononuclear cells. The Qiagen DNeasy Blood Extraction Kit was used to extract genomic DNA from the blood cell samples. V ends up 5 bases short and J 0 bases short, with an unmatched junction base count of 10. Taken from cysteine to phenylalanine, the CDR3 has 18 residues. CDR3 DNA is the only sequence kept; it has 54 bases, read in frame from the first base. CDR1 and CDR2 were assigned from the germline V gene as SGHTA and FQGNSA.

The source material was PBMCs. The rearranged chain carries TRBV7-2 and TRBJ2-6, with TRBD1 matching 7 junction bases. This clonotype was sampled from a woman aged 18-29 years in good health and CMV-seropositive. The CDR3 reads CASSATGTANSGANVLTF. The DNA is TGTGCCAGCAGCGCAACAGGGACAGCTAACTCTGGGGCCAACGTCCTGACTTTC. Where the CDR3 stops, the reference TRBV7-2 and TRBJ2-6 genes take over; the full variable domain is GAGVSQSPSNKVTEKGKDVELRCDPISGHTALYWYRQSLGQGLEFLIYFQGNSAPDKSGLPSDRFSAERTGGSVSTLTIQRTQQEDSAVYLCASSATGTANSGANVLTFGAGSRLTVL.